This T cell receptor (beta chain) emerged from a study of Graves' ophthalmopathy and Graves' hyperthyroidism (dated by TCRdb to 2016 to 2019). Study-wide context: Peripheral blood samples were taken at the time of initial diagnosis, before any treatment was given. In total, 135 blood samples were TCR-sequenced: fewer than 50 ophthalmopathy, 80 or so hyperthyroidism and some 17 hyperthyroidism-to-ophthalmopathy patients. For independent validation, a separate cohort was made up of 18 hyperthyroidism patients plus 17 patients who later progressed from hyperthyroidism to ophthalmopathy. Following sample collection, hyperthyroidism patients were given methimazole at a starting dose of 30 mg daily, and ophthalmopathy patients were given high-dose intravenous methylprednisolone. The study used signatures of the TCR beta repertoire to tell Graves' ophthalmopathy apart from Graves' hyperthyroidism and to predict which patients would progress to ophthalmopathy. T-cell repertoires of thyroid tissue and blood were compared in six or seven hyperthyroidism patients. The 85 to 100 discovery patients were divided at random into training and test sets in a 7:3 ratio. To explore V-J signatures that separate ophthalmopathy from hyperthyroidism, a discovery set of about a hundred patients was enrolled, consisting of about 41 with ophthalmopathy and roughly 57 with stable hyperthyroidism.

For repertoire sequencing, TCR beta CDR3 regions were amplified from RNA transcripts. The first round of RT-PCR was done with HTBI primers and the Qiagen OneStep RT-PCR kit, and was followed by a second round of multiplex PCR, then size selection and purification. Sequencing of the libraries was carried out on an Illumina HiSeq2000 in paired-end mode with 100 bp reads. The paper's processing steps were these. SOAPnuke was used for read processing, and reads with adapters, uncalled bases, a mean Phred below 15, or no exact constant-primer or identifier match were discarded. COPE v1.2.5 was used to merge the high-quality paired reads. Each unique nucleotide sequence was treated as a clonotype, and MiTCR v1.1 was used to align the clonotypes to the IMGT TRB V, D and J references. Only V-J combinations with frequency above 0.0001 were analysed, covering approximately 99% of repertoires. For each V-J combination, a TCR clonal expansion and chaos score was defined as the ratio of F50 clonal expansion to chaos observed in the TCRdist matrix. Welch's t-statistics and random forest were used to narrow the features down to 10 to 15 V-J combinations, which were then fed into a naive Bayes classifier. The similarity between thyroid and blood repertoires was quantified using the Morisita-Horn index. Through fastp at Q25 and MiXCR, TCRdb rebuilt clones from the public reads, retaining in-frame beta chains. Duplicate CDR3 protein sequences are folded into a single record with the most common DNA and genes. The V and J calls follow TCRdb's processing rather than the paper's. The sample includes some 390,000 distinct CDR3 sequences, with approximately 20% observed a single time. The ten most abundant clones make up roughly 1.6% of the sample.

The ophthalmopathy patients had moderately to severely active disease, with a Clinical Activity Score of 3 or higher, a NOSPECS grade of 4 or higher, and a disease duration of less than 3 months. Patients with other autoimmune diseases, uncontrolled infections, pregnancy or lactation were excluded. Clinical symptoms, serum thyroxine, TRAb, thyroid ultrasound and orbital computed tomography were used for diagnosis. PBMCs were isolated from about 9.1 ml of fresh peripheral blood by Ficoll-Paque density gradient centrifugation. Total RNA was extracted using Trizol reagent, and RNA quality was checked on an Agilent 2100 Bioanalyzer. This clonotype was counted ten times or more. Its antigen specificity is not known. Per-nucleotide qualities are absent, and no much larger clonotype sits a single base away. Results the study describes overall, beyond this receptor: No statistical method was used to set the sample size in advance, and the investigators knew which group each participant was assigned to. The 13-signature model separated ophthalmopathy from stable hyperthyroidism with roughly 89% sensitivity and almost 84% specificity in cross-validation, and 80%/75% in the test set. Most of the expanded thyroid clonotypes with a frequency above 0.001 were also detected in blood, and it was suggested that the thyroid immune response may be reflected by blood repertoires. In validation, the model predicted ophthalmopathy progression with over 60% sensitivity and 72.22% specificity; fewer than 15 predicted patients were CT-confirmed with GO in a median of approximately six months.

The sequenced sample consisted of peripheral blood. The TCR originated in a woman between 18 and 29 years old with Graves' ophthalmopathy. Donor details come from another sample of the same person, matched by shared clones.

The CDR3 here reads CASSLGTAQNTEAFF. The bases read TGTGCCAGCAGTCTTGGGACAGCCCAGAACACTGAAGCTTTCTTT. The sequence is built from TRBV6-5 and TRBJ1-1; 7 central nucleotides agree with TRBD1. The CDR3 goes from the cysteine to the phenylalanine over 15 residues. Just CDR3 DNA is preserved here, 45 bases in frame from base 1. From a lookup of the germline V gene, CDR1 and CDR2 are MNHEY and SVGAGI. For this chain, trimming is 5 bases at the V end and 1 base at the J end, and the number of junction bases without a gene match is 7.